This T cell receptor (beta chain) was sequenced in a study of neoadjuvant nivolumab and ipilimumab in lung cancer. Turning to the study itself: Patients got nivolumab 3 mg/kg on days 1, 15 and 29; combination added ipilimumab 1 mg/kg day 1.

Whole-study results and caveats: From pretherapy to surgery, tumor richness and clonality rose with dual therapy. TCR receptors were sequenced in few samples. Resected tumors had greater TCR richness and clonality than uninvolved lung.

Here immunoSEQ multiplex PCR was the method, and the copy in TCRdb shows in-frame clones only, minus some. The repertoire holds 9,000 to 10,000 clones, around 81% seen once, with roughly 3.7% in the top ten. As regards this clone: The antigen remains undetermined.

The sequence came from an adult with non-small cell lung cancer. The specimen was peripheral blood, collected before neoadjuvant nivolumab, alone or with ipilimumab.

DNA of the CDR3: TGTGCCAGCGCAGGGGGCCGGAATCAGCCCCAGCATTTT. This sequence encodes CASAGGRNQPQHF. The rearrangement joins TRBV6-5 to TRBJ1-5, with 8 bases matching TRBD1. In germline, CDR1 is MNHEY, CDR2 SVGAGI. The length of the CDR3 is 13 residues. V lost 8 bases and J lost 4; bases outside the gene matches: 4.